Each of the 13 T cell receptor beta chains below was sequenced from the same sample in a study of molecular identifiers for immune sequencing clone quantification. TCRdb fed the PCR reads into MiXCR, producing one record per CDR3 protein. The repertoire holds about 640,000 distinct CDR3 sequences, with about 20% as singletons. The sample taken for sequencing was naive CD8+ T cells from blood, with Jurkat cell RNA spiked in. Regarding subset: FACS-sorted CD8+CD4-CCR7+CD45RA+ naive T cells. The receptors shown here come from a human donor in good health. Some libraries in this study had Jurkat cell RNA spiked in.

This clonotype was recorded many times. The J gene is TRBJ2-2, the V gene TRBV27; D is unclear. CDR1 is MNHEY and CDR2 is SMNVEV in the germline V gene (reference sequence). CDR3 length: 12 amino acids. V was cut by 6 bases and J by 5 bases, with 7 bases left in between. As DNA, the CDR3 is TGTGCCAGCAGGTTAGGGACCGGGGAGCTGTTTTTT. Translated, it gives CASRLGTGELFF.

This clonotype was found many times. This sequence joins TRBV7-2 and TRBJ2-7; D unresolved. Germline CDR1 and CDR2: SGHTA and FQGNSA. The CDR3 spans 14 residues. The ends were cut back, 2 bases at V and 3 bases at J, with 11 bases in the middle. CDR3 in DNA: TGTGCCAGCAGCTTAACGGACGGTAGCTACGAGCAGTACTTC. Protein product: CASSLTDGSYEQYF.

The chain has TRBV2 and TRBJ2-7, with TRBD2 as a possible D gene (5 bases). Germline V gene lookup returns CDR1 SNHLY and CDR2 FYNNEI. The ends were cut back, 2 bases at V and 1 base at J, with 9 bases in the middle. This CDR3 spans 14 amino acids. In DNA form, the CDR3 reads TGTGCCAGCAGTGAAACGGACTCTTCCTACGAGCAGTACTTC. It specifies CASSETDSSYEQYF.

This clonotype was seen repeatedly, ten times or more. V usage is TRBV28 and J usage is TRBJ2-7; TRBD2 agrees at 7 bases. Germline CDR1 reads MDHEN; CDR2 reads SYDVKM. V shed 5 bases and J 5 bases; nucleotides not matched to a gene: 9. CDR3 length: 14 amino acids. Here the CDR3 DNA reads TGTGCCAGCAGTCCCTTGGTGGGGGGGGACGAGCAGTACTTC. Its protein is CASSPLVGGDEQYF.

CDR3: CAWATGEGTEAFF. The CDR3 bases are TGTGCCTGGGCGACAGGGGAGGGCACTGAAGCTTTCTTT. V usage is TRBV30 and J usage is TRBJ1-1, with 8 bases aligning to TRBD1. The CDR3 is made up of 13 amino acids. J lost 4 bases, V lost 5 bases, and 6 bases had no gene match. Germline CDR1 reads GTSNPN; CDR2 reads SVGIG (reference sequence).

This clonotype was found a few times. Written as DNA, the CDR3 is TGTGCCAGCAGCCACATCCCGGGACAGGGGCTTTCCTACGAGCAGTACTTC. Protein product: CASSHIPGQGLSYEQYF. The J gene is TRBJ2-7, the V gene TRBV3-1, with 10 bases aligning to TRBD1. Per the germline V gene, CDR1 is LGHDT and CDR2 is YNNKEL (reference sequence). V gave up 3 bases and J gave up 1 base; unmatched junction bases: 9. The CDR3 has 17 residues.

This clonotype came up many times. This chain uses TRBV6-5 with TRBJ2-1; D may correspond to TRBD1 or TRBD2 (5 bases each). CDR3 size: 14 residues. Trimming removed 3 bases from V and 5 bases from J, with 11 bases in between. Germline CDR1 and CDR2: MNHEY and SVGAGI. CDR3 region: CASSYLGPDNEQFF. CDR3 in DNA: TGTGCCAGCAGTTATCTGGGACCTGACAATGAGCAGTTCTTC.

This clonotype was counted a few times. V and J are TRBV19 and TRBJ1-2, with D unclear. V was pared by 6 bases and J by 2 bases, with 10 bases between. The CDR3 has 13 amino acids. Germline loops: CDR1 LNHDA, CDR2 SQIVND (reference sequence). CDR3 in amino acids: CASSFDGNYGYTF. CDR3 in DNA: TGTGCCAGTAGCTTCGACGGAAACTATGGCTACACCTTC.

A few counts support this clonotype. V usage is TRBV6-1 and J usage is TRBJ1-4; D remains unclear. CDR3 length: 14 residues. V lost 3 bases and J lost 7, with 12 bases in between. CDR1 MNHNS and CDR2 SASEGT come from the germline V gene. The CDR3 DNA is TGTGCCAGCAGTGACTGGTCAGGTGGTGAAAAACTGTTTTTT. This sequence encodes CASSDWSGGEKLFF.

At least ten counts were recorded for this clonotype. The chain combines TRBV12-5 with TRBJ2-3, with 10 bases fitting TRBD2. V shed 6 bases and J 4 bases; nucleotides not matched to a gene: 10. This CDR3 spans 16 amino acids. CDR1 and CDR2 from the germline V gene are LGHNT and FRNRAP. The CDR3: CASGYLAGAPADTQYF. The CDR3 DNA reads as TGTGCTAGTGGATACCTAGCGGGGGCACCGGCAGATACGCAGTATTTT.

This clonotype was counted many times. The V call is TRBV4-3, the J call TRBJ2-5, with D unclear. Germline CDR1 reads LGHNA; CDR2 reads YSLEER. Trimming pared 2 bases from V and 0 bases from J, leaving 10 bases between. The CDR3 extends over 15 amino acids. Here the CDR3 DNA reads TGCGCCAGCAGCCAAAGTTCAGGTCACCAAGAGACCCAGTACTTC. As protein: CASSQSSGHQETQYF.

This clonotype appeared a few times. The rearrangement links TRBV27 to TRBJ2-3, with TRBD2 matching 13 bases. In germline, CDR1 is MNHEY, CDR2 SMNVEV (reference sequence). The junction had 9 bases not matched to a gene; V was cut back by 4 bases and J by 5 bases. CDR3 length equals 17 residues. This chain's CDR3 is CASSSLRTSGRGDTQYF. Here the CDR3 DNA reads TGTGCCAGCAGTTCTCTCCGGACTAGCGGGAGAGGAGATACGCAGTATTTT.

This clonotype was seen a few times. The genes are TRBV12-3 or TRBV12-4 and TRBJ2-7; D may match TRBD1 or TRBD2 (5 bases each). The V gene lost 3 bases and the J gene lost 4 bases, with 10 bases spanning the gap. This CDR3 spans 13 amino acids. The CDR3 DNA follows: TGTGCCAGCAGTTTTATGGGACCATACGAGCAGTACTTC. It translates to CASSFMGPYEQYF.